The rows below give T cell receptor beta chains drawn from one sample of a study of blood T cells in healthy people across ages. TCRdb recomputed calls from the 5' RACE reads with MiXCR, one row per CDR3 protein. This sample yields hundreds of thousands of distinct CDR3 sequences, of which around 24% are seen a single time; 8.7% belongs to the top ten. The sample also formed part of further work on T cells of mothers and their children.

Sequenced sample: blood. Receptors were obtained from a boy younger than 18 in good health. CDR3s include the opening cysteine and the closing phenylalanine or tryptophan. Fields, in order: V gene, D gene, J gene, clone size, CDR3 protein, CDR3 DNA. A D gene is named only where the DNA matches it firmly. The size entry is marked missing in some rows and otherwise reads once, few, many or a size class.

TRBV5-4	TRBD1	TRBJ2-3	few	CASSLAGTGVSSDTQYF	TGTGCCAGCAGCTTGGCTGGGACAGGGGTTTCTTCGGATACGCAGTATTTT
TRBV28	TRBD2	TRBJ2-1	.	CASSASEAGHYNEQFF	TGTGCCAGCAGTGCCTCGGAAGCGGGGCACTACAATGAGCAGTTCTTC
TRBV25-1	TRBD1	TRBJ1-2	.	CASSENFRDRGIGGYTF	TGTGCCAGCAGTGAGAATTTTCGGGACAGGGGCATCGGTGGCTACACCTTC
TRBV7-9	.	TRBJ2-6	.	CASSLTASGANVLTF	TGTGCCAGCAGCTTAACGGCCTCTGGGGCCAACGTCCTGACTTTC
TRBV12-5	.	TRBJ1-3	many	CASGFRTSGNTIYF	TGTGCTAGTGGTTTTAGAACGTCTGGAAACACCATATATTTT
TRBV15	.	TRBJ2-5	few	CATSRGPYSGQETQYF	TGTGCCACCAGCAGGGGTCCTTATAGCGGCCAAGAGACCCAGTACTTC
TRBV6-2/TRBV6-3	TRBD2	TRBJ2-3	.	CASSPGLGLAGVTQYF	TGTGCCAGCAGCCCGGGACTGGGACTAGCAGGAGTTACGCAGTATTTT
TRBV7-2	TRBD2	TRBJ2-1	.	CASSPGLAFSYNEQFF	TGTGCCAGCAGCCCGGGACTAGCGTTCTCCTACAATGAGCAGTTCTTC
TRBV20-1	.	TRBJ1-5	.	CSAPEQRNQPQHF	TGCAGTGCACCGGAGCAGAGGAATCAGCCCCAGCATTTT
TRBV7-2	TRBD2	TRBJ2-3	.	CASSSKRGYADTQYF	TGTGCCAGCAGCTCTAAGCGGGGTTACGCAGATACGCAGTATTTT
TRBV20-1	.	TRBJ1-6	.	CSARDRRDRSSYNSPLHF	TGCAGTGCTAGAGATCGTCGAGACAGGAGCTCCTATAATTCACCCCTCCACTTT
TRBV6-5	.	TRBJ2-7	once	CASSYYGASGYPSDEQYF	TGTGCCAGCAGTTATTATGGGGCGTCAGGGTACCCGAGCGACGAGCAGTACTTC
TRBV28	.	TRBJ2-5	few	CASSFGLSGYQETQYF	TGTGCCAGCAGTTTTGGTCTGTCGGGGTACCAAGAGACCCAGTACTTC
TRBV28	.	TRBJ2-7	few	CASSLPEASYEQYF	TGTGCCAGCAGTTTACCTGAGGCAAGCTACGAGCAGTACTTC
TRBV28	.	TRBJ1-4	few	CASRSEGTYEKLLF	TGTGCCAGCAGGTCCGAGGGAACCTATGAAAAACTGCTTTTT
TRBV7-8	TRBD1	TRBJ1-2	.	CASSRSLSGQGRIYGYTF	TGTGCCAGCAGCCGGAGCCTCTCAGGACAGGGTAGAATCTATGGCTACACCTTC
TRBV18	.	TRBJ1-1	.	CASSPLLSRAGNTEAFF	TGTGCCAGCTCACCACTGCTCTCTCGAGCGGGGAACACTGAAGCTTTCTTT
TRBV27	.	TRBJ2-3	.	CASSRTSGDTQYF	TGTGCCAGCAGTCGTACCAGCGGGGATACGCAGTATTTT
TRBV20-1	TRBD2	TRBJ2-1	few	CSAILAGGQLNEQFF	TGCAGTGCTATTCTGGCGGGAGGCCAGCTCAATGAGCAGTTCTTC
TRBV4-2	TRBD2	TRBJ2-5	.	CASSPPGSSGKTQYF	TGTGCCAGCAGCCCCCCAGGTAGTAGCGGGAAGACCCAGTACTTC
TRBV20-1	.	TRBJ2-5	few	CSASQGGGSQETQYF	TGCAGTGCTAGTCAGGGTGGCGGGTCCCAAGAGACCCAGTACTTC
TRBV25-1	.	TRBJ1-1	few	CASSELGNTEAFF	TGTGCCAGCAGTGAATTGGGGAACACTGAAGCTTTCTTT
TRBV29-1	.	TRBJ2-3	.	CSVTGPDTQYF	TGCAGCGTTACAGGGCCAGATACGCAGTATTTT
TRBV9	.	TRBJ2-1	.	CASSVKTGTNNEQFF	TGTGCCAGCAGCGTAAAGACAGGTACAAACAATGAGCAGTTCTTC
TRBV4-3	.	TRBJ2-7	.	CASSQDVGGYEQYF	TGCGCCAGCAGCCAAGATGTCGGGGGTTACGAGCAGTACTTC
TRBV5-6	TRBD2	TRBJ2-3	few	CASSLYLAGPDTQYF	TGTGCCAGCAGCTTGTACTTAGCGGGACCTGATACGCAGTATTTT
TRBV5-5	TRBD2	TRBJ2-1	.	CASSGTSGGYNEQFF	TGTGCCAGCAGCGGGACTAGCGGGGGGTACAATGAGCAGTTCTTC
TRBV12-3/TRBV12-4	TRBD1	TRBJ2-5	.	CASSFGDRGPQETQYF	TGTGCCAGCAGTTTTGGGGACAGGGGGCCCCAAGAGACCCAGTACTTC
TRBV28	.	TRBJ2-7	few	CASSAGQYPYEQYF	TGTGCCAGCAGCGCCGGACAGTACCCCTACGAGCAGTACTTC
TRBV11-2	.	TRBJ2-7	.	CASSRPGPSYEQYF	TGTGCCAGCAGCAGACCGGGACCATCCTACGAGCAGTACTTC
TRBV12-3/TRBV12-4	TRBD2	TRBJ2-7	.	CASSLKVASGEKPYEQYF	TGTGCCAGCAGTCTCAAAGTCGCTAGCGGGGAAAAACCCTACGAGCAGTACTTC
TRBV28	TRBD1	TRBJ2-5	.	CASSRYFSLRDRVSKETQYF	TGTGCCAGCAGTCGCTATTTTAGTCTGCGGGACAGGGTGTCGAAAGAGACCCAGTACTTC
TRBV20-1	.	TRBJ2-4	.	CSARDRARVWLAKNIRYF	TGCAGTGCTAGAGATCGTGCGAGGGTTTGGTTAGCCAAAAACATTCGGTACTTC
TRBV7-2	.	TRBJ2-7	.	CASSLGARAASYEQYF	TGTGCCAGCAGCTTAGGGGCAAGAGCGGCCTCCTACGAGCAGTACTTC
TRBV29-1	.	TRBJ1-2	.	CSVEDSKRRNGYTF	TGCAGCGTTGAAGATTCCAAGAGGAGGAATGGCTACACCTTC
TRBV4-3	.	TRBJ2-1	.	CASSHDLWGEAYNEQFF	TGCGCCAGCAGCCACGATCTCTGGGGCGAGGCCTACAATGAGCAGTTCTTC
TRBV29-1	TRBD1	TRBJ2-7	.	CSVVSGTGLLEQYF	TGCAGCGTTGTGTCCGGGACAGGATTGCTGGAGCAGTACTTC
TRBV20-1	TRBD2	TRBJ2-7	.	CSARGNLGLAESEQYF	TGCAGTGCTAGAGGGAACTTGGGACTAGCGGAAAGCGAGCAGTACTTC
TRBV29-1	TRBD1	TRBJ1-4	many	CSVPGQGNEKLFF	TGCAGCGTTCCGGGACAGGGGAATGAAAAACTGTTTTTT
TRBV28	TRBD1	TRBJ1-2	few	CASSSGQGNGYTF	TGTGCCAGCAGCTCGGGACAGGGGAATGGCTACACCTTC
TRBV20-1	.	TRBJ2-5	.	CNAGDAGPRETQYF	TGCAACGCCGGGGATGCGGGTCCCCGAGAGACCCAGTACTTC
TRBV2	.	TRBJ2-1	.	CASSDLEAAGSYNEQFF	TGTGCCAGCAGTGATCTGGAAGCCGCCGGCTCCTACAATGAGCAGTTCTTC
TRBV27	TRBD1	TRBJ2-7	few	CASSNPGQFFEQYF	TGTGCCAGCAGTAACCCGGGACAGTTCTTCGAGCAGTACTTC
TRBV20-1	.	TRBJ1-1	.	CSASRGGNTEAFF	TGCAGTGCCAGTAGGGGAGGGAACACTGAAGCTTTCTTT
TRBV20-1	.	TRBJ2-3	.	CSARDPRGPSVDTQYF	TGCAGTGCTAGAGATCCGCGGGGGCCATCTGTCGATACGCAGTATTTT
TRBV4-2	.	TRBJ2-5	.	CASSQDPGHFQETQYF	TGTGCCAGCAGCCAAGATCCGGGACATTTCCAAGAGACCCAGTACTTC
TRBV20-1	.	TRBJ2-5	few	CSARDPRLGPRNVEFF	TGCAGTGCTAGAGATCCAAGACTAGGACCCCGCAATGTTGAGTTCTTC
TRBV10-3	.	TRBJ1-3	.	CAIGVTNSGNTIYF	TGTGCCATCGGTGTGACCAACTCTGGAAACACCATATATTTT
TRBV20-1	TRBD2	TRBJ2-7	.	CSARRTSGRPWEQYF	TGCAGTGCTAGAAGGACTAGCGGGAGGCCCTGGGAGCAGTACTTC
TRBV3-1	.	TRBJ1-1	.	CASSQHGNTEAFF	TGTGCCAGCAGCCAACACGGTAACACTGAAGCTTTCTTT
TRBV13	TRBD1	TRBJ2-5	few	CASSSPGQLETQYF	TGTGCCAGCAGCTCCCCGGGACAGCTAGAGACCCAGTACTTC
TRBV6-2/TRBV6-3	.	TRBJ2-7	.	CASSYPPQAADEQYF	TGTGCCAGCAGTTATCCCCCACAGGCCGCAGACGAGCAGTACTTC
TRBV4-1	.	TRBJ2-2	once	CASSLRVIRDTNTGELFF	TGCGCCAGCAGCCTTCGAGTAATCCGGGACACAAACACCGGGGAGCTGTTTTTT
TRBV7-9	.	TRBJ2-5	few	CASSSPGRWVTQYF	TGTGCCAGCAGCTCACCAGGGCGATGGGTGACCCAGTACTTC
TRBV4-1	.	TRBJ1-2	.	CASSQGGQSANYGYTF	TGCGCCAGCAGCCAGGGAGGACAGAGCGCTAACTATGGCTACACCTTC
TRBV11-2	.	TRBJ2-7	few	CASSRFGEGPSYEQHF	TGTGCCAGCAGCCGGTTTGGTGAGGGCCCCTCCTACGAGCAGCACTTC